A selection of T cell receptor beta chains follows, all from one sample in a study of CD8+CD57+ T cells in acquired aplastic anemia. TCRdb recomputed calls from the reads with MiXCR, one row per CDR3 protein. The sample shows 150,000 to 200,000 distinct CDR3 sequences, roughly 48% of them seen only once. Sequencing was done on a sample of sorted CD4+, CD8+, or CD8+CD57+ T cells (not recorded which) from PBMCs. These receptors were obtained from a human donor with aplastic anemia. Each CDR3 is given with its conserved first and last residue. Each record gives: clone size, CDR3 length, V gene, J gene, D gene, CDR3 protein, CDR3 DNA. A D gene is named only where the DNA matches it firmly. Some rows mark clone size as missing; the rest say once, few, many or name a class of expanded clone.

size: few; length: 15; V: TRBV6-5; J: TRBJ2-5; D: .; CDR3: CASSYSTGRGETQYF; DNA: TGTGCCAGCAGTTACTCAACCGGAAGAGGGGAGACCCAGTACTTC
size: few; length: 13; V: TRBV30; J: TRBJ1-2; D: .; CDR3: CASTGLLGYGYTF; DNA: TGTGCCTCCACAGGTCTGCTGGGCTATGGCTACACCTTC
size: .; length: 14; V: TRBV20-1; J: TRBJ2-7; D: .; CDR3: CSARGRAGTYEQYF; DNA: TGCAGTGCTCGAGGGCGGGCAGGGACCTACGAGCAGTACTTC
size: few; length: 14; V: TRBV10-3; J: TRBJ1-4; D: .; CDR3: CAISDPGTAEKLFF; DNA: TGTGCCATCAGTGACCCCGGGACGGCTGAAAAACTGTTTTTT
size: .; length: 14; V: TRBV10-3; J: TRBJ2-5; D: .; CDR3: CAISEVQGGETQYF; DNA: TGTGCCATCAGTGAAGTACAGGGAGGGGAGACCCAGTACTTC
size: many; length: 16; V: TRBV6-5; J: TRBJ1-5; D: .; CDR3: CASSYRSRGDNQPQHF; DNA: TGTGCCAGCAGTTACCGGTCACGGGGCGATAATCAGCCCCAGCATTTT
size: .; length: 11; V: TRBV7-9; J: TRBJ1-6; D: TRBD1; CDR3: CASSSGGPLHF; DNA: TGTGCCAGCAGCTCAGGGGGACCCCTCCACTTT
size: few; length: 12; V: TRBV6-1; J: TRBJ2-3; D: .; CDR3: CASRDYTDTQYF; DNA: TGTGCCAGCAGGGACTACACAGATACGCAGTATTTT
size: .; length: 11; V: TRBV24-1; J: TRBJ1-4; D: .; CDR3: CATSENEKLFF; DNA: TGTGCCACCAGTGAGAATGAAAAACTGTTTTTT
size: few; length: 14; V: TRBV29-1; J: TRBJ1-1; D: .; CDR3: CSVEDRGWGTEAFF; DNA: TGCAGCGTTGAAGACAGGGGATGGGGGACTGAAGCTTTCTTT
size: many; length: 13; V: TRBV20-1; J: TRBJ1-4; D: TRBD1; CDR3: CSANVRGAEKLFF; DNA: TGCAGTGCTAACGTCAGGGGGGCGGAAAAACTGTTTTTT
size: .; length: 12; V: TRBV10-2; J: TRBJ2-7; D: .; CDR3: CASRNGVYEQYF; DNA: TGCGCCAGCAGAAACGGGGTCTACGAGCAGTACTTC
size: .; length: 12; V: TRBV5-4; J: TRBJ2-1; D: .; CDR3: CASSQDVNGQFF; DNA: TGCGCCAGCAGCCAGGACGTCAATGGGCAGTTCTTC
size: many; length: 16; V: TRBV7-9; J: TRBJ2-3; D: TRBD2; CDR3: CASSLVSGSPPDTQYF; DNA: TGTGCCAGCAGCTTGGTTAGCGGGAGCCCCCCGGATACGCAGTATTTT
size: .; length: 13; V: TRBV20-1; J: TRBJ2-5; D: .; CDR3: CSALGTSRETQYF; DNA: TGCAGTGCCCTGGGGACGTCGCGGGAGACCCAGTACTTC
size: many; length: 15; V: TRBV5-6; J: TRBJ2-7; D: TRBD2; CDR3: CASASGTSGPYEQYF; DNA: TGTGCCAGCGCGTCCGGGACTAGCGGACCCTACGAGCAGTACTTC
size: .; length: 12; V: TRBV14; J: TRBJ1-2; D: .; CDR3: CASSLGTAHSTF; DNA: TGTGCCAGCAGCCTGGGGACCGCGCACTCCACCTTC
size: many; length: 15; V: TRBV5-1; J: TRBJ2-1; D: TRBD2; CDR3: CASSSFGTSVDEQFF; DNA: TGCGCCAGCAGCTCCTTCGGGACTAGCGTCGATGAGCAGTTCTTC
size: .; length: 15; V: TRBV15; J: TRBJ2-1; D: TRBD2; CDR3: CATSAGLAGDNEQFF; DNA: TGTGCCACCAGCGCGGGACTAGCGGGAGACAATGAGCAGTTCTTC
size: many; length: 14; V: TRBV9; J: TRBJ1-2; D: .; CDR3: CASSVGLGEWGYTF; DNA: TGTGCCAGCAGCGTAGGTCTGGGGGAGTGGGGCTACACCTTC
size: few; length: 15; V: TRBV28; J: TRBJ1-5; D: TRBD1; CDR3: CASSLIGQGNQPQHF; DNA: TGTGCCAGCAGTTTGATAGGACAGGGAAATCAGCCCCAGCATTTT
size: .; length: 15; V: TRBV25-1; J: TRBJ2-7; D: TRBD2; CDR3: CASSGALAGGWEQYF; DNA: TGTGCCAGCAGTGGGGCTCTAGCGGGGGGTTGGGAGCAGTACTTC
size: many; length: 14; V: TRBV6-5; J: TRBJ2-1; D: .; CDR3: CASSYSPGGNEQFF; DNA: TGTGCCAGCAGTTACTCCCCCGGGGGAAATGAGCAGTTCTTC
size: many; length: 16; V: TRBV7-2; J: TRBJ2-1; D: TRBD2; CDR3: CASRTALAGRENEQFF; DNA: TGTGCCAGCAGGACAGCCCTAGCGGGAAGGGAAAATGAGCAGTTCTTC
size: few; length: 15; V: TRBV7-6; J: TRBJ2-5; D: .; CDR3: CASSLAQGWRETQYF; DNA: TGTGCCAGCAGCTTAGCCCAGGGGTGGAGGGAGACCCAGTACTTC
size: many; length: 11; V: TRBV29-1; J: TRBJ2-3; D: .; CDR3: CSVERTDTQYF; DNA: TGCAGCGTTGAACGCACAGATACGCAGTATTTT
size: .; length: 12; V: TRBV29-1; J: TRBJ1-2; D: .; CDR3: CSVDRGRAGYTF; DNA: TGCAGCGTTGATCGGGGGCGGGCAGGCTACACCTTC
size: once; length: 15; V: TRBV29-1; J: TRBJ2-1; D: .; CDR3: CSVSLQGSLYNEQFF; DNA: TGCAGCGTCTCACTACAGGGTTCCCTCTACAATGAGCAGTTCTTC
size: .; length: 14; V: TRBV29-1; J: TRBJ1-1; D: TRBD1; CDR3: CSVDDRGLNTEAFF; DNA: TGCAGCGTCGATGACAGGGGGCTCAACACTGAAGCTTTCTTT
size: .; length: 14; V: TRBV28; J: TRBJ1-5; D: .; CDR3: CASSSSRVNQPQHF; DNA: TGTGCCAGCAGTTCCTCTCGGGTCAATCAGCCCCAGCATTTT
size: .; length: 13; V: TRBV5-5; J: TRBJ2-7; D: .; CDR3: CASSPPGWVGQYF; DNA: TGTGCCAGCAGCCCTCCCGGGTGGGTCGGGCAGTACTTC
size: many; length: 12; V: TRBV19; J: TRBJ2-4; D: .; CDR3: CASSIGGSQFHF; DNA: TGTGCCAGTAGTATAGGAGGAAGTCAATTCCACTTC
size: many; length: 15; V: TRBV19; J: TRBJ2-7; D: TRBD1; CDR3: CASSRRDRGPYEQYF; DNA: TGTGCCAGTAGTCGTAGGGACAGGGGCCCCTACGAGCAGTACTTC
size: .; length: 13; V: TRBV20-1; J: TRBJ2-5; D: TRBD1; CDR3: CSGSQGSQETQYF; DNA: TGCAGTGGGTCACAGGGGTCCCAAGAGACCCAGTACTTC
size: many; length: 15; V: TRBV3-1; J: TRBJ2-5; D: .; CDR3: CASSRMMAAQETQYF; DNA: TGTGCCAGCAGCCGGATGATGGCGGCGCAAGAGACCCAGTACTTC
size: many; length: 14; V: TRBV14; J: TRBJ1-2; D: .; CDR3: CASSGQGTGYGYTF; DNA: TGTGCCAGCAGCGGGCAGGGGACCGGCTATGGCTACACCTTC
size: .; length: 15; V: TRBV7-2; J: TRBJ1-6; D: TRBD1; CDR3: CASSFPGTVNSPLHF; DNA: TGTGCCAGCAGCTTTCCTGGGACAGTCAATTCACCCCTCCACTTT
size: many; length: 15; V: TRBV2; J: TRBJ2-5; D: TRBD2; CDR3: CASRAAGGPSETQYF; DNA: TGTGCCAGCAGGGCGGCGGGAGGGCCATCGGAGACCCAGTACTTC
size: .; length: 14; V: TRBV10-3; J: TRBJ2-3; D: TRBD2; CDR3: CASSFVLAGDTQYF; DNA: TGTGCCAGCAGTTTCGTACTAGCGGGGGATACGCAGTATTTT
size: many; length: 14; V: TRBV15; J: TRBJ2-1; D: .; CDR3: CATSRDLTYNEQFF; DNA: TGTGCCACCAGCAGGGACTTAACCTACAATGAGCAGTTCTTC